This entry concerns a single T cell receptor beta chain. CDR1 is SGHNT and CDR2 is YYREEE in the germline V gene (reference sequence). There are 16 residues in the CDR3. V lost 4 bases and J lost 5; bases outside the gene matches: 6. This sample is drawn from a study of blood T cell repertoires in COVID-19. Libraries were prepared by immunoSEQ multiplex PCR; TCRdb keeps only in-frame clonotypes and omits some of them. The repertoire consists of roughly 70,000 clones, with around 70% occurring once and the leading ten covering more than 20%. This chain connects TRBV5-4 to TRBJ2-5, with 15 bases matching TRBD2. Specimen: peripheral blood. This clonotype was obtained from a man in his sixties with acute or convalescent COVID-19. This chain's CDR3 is CASSDGTSGGPETQYF. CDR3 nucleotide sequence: TGTGCCAGCAGCGACGGGACTAGCGGGGGGCCGGAGACCCAGTACTTC. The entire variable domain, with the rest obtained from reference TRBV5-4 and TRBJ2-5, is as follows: ETGVTQSPTHLIKTRGQQVTLRCSSQSGHNTVSWYQQALGQGPQFIFQYYREEENGRGNFPPRFSGLQFPNYSSELNVNALELDDSALYLCASSDGTSGGPETQYFGPGTRLLVL.